Listed here is a single T cell receptor beta chain. Its antigen is undetermined. The sample originates from a study of PD-1 blockade in classical Hodgkin lymphoma. At the level of the study: Patients were administered nivolumab (3 mg/kg intravenously) every 2 weeks. Findings of the study overall: CD4+ TCR diversity rose significantly by C4D1, and CD8+ TCR diversity did not. Newly diagnosed patients had baseline TCR diversity that was reportedly lower than that of healthy donors.

The method was immunoSEQ multiplex PCR; TCRdb's version includes in-frame clones alone and lacks a portion of them. The data contain 12,000 or so clones, roughly 81% of them singletons. The CDR3 runs to 13 residues. The ends were cut back, 1 base at V and 4 bases at J, with 7 bases in the middle. Germline-derived CDR1 and CDR2 are SGHAT and FQNNGV. All patients relapsed after autologous stem cell transplantation, and brentuximab vedotin exposure varied. The sample consisted of peripheral blood mononuclear cells (PBMCs), taken at baseline. V gene TRBV11-2 combines with J gene TRBJ1-1, with D unresolved. This TCR was sampled from a human donor with classical Hodgkin lymphoma. The CDR3, as DNA: TGTGCCAGCAGCTTAGGGCACGGCACTGAAGCTTTCTTT. Translated: CASSLGHGTEAFF.